This entry lists 12 T cell receptor beta chains sequenced from one sample in a study of Ad26.COV2.S vaccination and SARS-CoV-2 variants. The sample's treatment: roughly 20 received Ad26.COV2.S at low or high dose, single or two shots; roughly five received placebo; per-sample allocation not given. Collection of the samples took place on day 63 after the first injection of vaccine or placebo. Sequenced by immunoSEQ multiplex PCR; TCRdb stores in-frame clones only, minus some. The sample gives 240,000 or so clones, roughly 90% of which show up once; around 11% is in the top ten. Sequenced here: peripheral blood, sampled in a trial of Ad26.COV2.S vaccine versus placebo. The receptors were gathered from a person aged 18-65 years who received the Ad26.COV2.S COVID-19 vaccine or a placebo.

The rearrangement uses TRBV5-5 and TRBJ2-7, with 7 bases aligning to TRBD2. CDR3 size: 15 residues. Per germline, CDR1 SGHKS and CDR2 YYEKEE (reference sequence). V shed 0 bases, J shed 5 bases, and the junction held 8 bases outside the gene matches. The CDR3, as DNA: TGTGCCAGCAGCTTGGTGGGGGGGTTCGTGAACGAGCAGTACTTC. Translating gives CASSLVGGFVNEQYF.

This clone occurred a few times. The chain uses TRBV2 and TRBJ1-6; D gene unclear. The CDR3 has 12 residues. The germline CDR1 and CDR2 sequences are SNHLY and FYNNEI. Trimming cost V 1 base and J 6 bases, with 1 base left between them. This CDR3 is CASSEGNSPLHF. CDR3 bases: TGTGCCAGCAGTGAAGGTAATTCACCCCTCCACTTT.

The V gene is TRBV24-1, the J gene TRBJ2-3, with 9 bases fitting TRBD2. V trimming: 6 bases; J trimming: 5 bases; junction bases outside the gene matches: 5. Germline V gene data show CDR1 as KGHDR and CDR2 as SFDVKD. The CDR3 has 14 amino acids. CDR3 amino acids: CATSLRGGEDTQYF. The CDR3 coding sequence is TGTGCCACCAGTTTGCGGGGGGGGGAAGATACGCAGTATTTT.

This rearrangement joins TRBV7-6 to TRBJ2-7, with D perhaps TRBD2 (5 bases). In germline, CDR1 is SGHVS, CDR2 FNYEAQ. Deletions cut 4 bases from V and 2 bases from J, with 12 bases between. The CDR3 sequence is 14 residues long. This CDR3 is CASSSDFLPYEQYF. The CDR3 region has the DNA TGTGCCAGCAGCTCGGACTTTTTACCCTACGAGCAGTACTTC.

The rearrangement links TRBV27 to TRBJ2-3; D unresolved. Per germline, CDR1 MNHEY and CDR2 SMNVEV (reference sequence). The CDR3 runs 17 residues. V was clipped by 6 bases and J by 0 bases, with 19 bases between them. The CDR3 region is CASSALSGGVSTDTQYF. CDR3 coding DNA: TGTGCCAGCAGCGCGCTATCTGGCGGAGTAAGCACAGATACGCAGTATTTT.

The sample holds a few counts of this clone. The gene calls are TRBV6-5 and TRBJ2-3; D uncertain. This CDR3 spans 13 amino acids. CDR1 MNHEY and CDR2 SVGAGI come from the germline V gene. Trimming left V 4 bases short and J 2 bases short, with 7 bases between. This chain's CDR3 is CASSWEITDTQYF. CDR3 nucleotide sequence: TGTGCCAGCAGTTGGGAAATCACAGATACGCAGTATTTT.

The V and J genes are TRBV5-5 and TRBJ2-4; D remains ambiguous. The germline V gene encodes CDR1 SGHKS and CDR2 YYEKEE (reference sequence). There are 14 residues in the CDR3. V lost 4 bases, J lost 1 base, and 9 bases lay in between. This chain's CDR3 is CASSLGLAKNIQYF. CDR3 DNA sequence: TGTGCCAGCAGCCTCGGTCTGGCCAAAAACATTCAGTACTTC.

The chain is built from TRBV10-3 and TRBJ1-3; TRBD1 matches at 8 bases. The V gene's germline CDR1 is ENHRY and CDR2 SYGVKD. The CDR3 spans 16 residues. Unmatched junction bases numbered 9, after V lost 4 bases and J lost 4 bases. CDR3 amino acids: CAISASGGAKGNTIYF. The CDR3 DNA sequence: TGTGCCATCAGTGCATCAGGGGGCGCGAAAGGAAACACCATATATTTT.

J is TRBJ1-5 and V is TRBV19; tentatively, D is TRBD1 (5 bases). This CDR3 spans 16 amino acids. Trimming left V 0 bases short and J 9 bases short, with 18 bases between. Looked up from germline, CDR1 is LNHDA and CDR2 is SQIVND (reference sequence). The CDR3 loop is CASSIDLFGGNRPQHF. Here the CDR3 DNA reads TGTGCCAGTAGTATAGATCTCTTCGGGGGTAATAGGCCCCAGCATTTT.

The V gene is TRBV7-3, the J gene TRBJ2-5; no firm D call. The germline CDR1 and CDR2 sequences are SGHTA and FQGTGA. The length of the CDR3 is 13 residues. Trimming took off 2 bases at V and 5 bases at J, with 9 bases between the two ends. The CDR3 spells CASSLGLLETQYF. The CDR3 DNA follows: TGTGCCAGCAGCTTAGGGCTGCTGGAGACCCAGTACTTC.

V usage is TRBV4-2 and J usage is TRBJ1-3; D gene ambiguous. The germline V gene has CDR1 LGHNA and CDR2 YNFKEQ. Trimming left V 1 base short and J 1 base short, with 8 bases between. The length of the CDR3 is 15 residues. The CDR3 is CASSQVFGSGNTIYF. DNA of the CDR3: TGTGCCAGCAGCCAAGTATTCGGATCTGGAAACACCATATATTTT.

J is TRBJ2-6 and V is TRBV5-1; D assignment may be TRBD1 or TRBD2 (5 bases each). Germline CDR1 and CDR2: SGHRS and YFSETQ. CDR3 length equals 15 residues. Trimming pared 4 bases from V and 0 bases from J, leaving 8 bases between. CDR3 sequence (DNA): TGCGCCAGCAGCAGGGACGGCTCTGGGGCCAACGTCCTGACTTTC. Translating gives CASSRDGSGANVLTF.